This T cell receptor (beta chain) was recovered during a study of blood T cells in healthy people across ages. Concerning this clonotype itself: The target antigen is unknown.

Combining a sample-barcoded 5' primer with a J-beta primer mix, a second PCR ran for 7 to 11 cycles. Using its own MiXCR run on the 5' RACE reads, TCRdb lists one record per CDR3 protein. The sample records some 900,000 distinct CDR3 sequences, 25% to 30% being singletons. This CDR3 is 14 amino acids long. Trimming at V came to 5 bases and at J to 2 bases, leaving 9 bases not matched to a gene. CDR1 and CDR2 (germline): DFQATT, SNEGSKA (reference sequence). Points from the study as a whole: Expanded clonotype changes were possibly confounded by unknown donor CMV status. While age rose, TCR beta diversity per million T cells dropped in a roughly linear way. No conclusive comparison of naive versus antigen-experienced cells was possible with unsorted PBMCs.

Sequencing input: blood. The TCR originated in an elderly woman in good health. The chain joins TRBV20-1 to TRBJ2-7; TRBD1 matches 7 bases. The CDR3 DNA reads TGCAGTGCTGGCGACAGGGATTTCCCCTACGAGCAGTACTTC. This codes for CSAGDRDFPYEQYF.